Listed below are T cell receptor beta chains from one sample, sequenced in a study of T cells in Graves' hyperthyroidism and ophthalmopathy. TCRdb re-analysed the multiplex PCR reads in MiXCR, keeping a single row per CDR3 protein. Here the sample spans approximately 710,000 distinct CDR3 sequences, roughly 17% being singletons. The sequencing sample was made of blood. These receptors came from a man in his fifties with Graves' hyperthyroidism. Both conserved end residues are part of each CDR3.

TRBV18	TRBJ1-6	CASSYRDLNSPLHF
TRBV11-1	TRBJ2-7	CASSSALAVESYEQYF
TRBV4-1	TRBJ2-5	CASSQGEGGYQETQYF
TRBV7-2	TRBJ2-7	CASSLVSRGEQYF
TRBV20-1	TRBJ2-7	CSARLAGVNEQYF
TRBV20-1	TRBJ2-4	CSARSLAGRLAKNIQYF
TRBV12-3/TRBV12-4	TRBJ1-5	CASSDRDAQPQHF
TRBV30	TRBJ2-1	CAWSPGLAGSYNEQFF
TRBV11-2	TRBJ2-7	CASSFGLAHGYEQYF
TRBV5-1	TRBJ2-7	CASRRNSGRTYEQYF
TRBV7-9	TRBJ2-5	CASSLLYRGIRSVYF
TRBV12-3/TRBV12-4	TRBJ2-3	CASSPPLGIREFTDTQYF
TRBV4-3	TRBJ2-3	CASSQGVLAGGTDTQYF
TRBV30	TRBJ2-3	CAWLTRPDTQYF
TRBV5-1	TRBJ1-2	CASRESWGYTF